The 15 T cell receptor beta chains in this list originate from one sample, sequenced in a study of cytomegalovirus exposure and HLA in healthy donors. The PCR ran on 60 Vbeta and 13 Jbeta primers. This table comes from immunoSEQ multiplex PCR, and its TCRdb copy is limited to in-frame clones, with some not included. The repertoire holds some 180,000 clones, with roughly 75% as singletons. The sequenced sample consisted of PBMCs. These receptors originate from a woman in her twenties or thirties in good health and CMV-seronegative.

This chain joins TRBV5-5 and TRBJ1-5, with 7 bases that match TRBD1. Trimming cost V 2 bases and J 3 bases; bases outside gene matches: 8. CDR3 length: 16 amino acids. Germline values: CDR1 SGHKS, CDR2 YYEKEE (reference sequence). The CDR3 sequence is CASSFGQALFNQPQHF. CDR3 DNA: TGTGCCAGCAGCTTTGGACAGGCGCTCTTCAATCAGCCCCAGCATTTT. The full variable domain, rest sourced from reference TRBV5-5 and TRBJ1-5, is DAGVTQSPTHLIKTRGQQVTLRCSPISGHKSVSWYQQVLGQGPQFIFQYYEKEERGRGNFPDRFSARQFPNYSSELNVNALLLGDSALYLCASSFGQALFNQPQHFGDGTRLSIL.

This clone has a handful of counts. This chain links TRBV5-1 with TRBJ1-4, with TRBD1 matching 7 bases. V was clipped by 4 bases and J by 5 bases; unmatched bases: 5. The V gene's germline CDR1 is SGHRS and CDR2 YFSETQ. The CDR3 has 14 amino acids. CDR3 protein: CASSITGVNEKLFF. CDR3 DNA sequence: TGCGCCAGCAGCATTACAGGGGTCAATGAAAAACTGTTTTTT.

The rearrangement links TRBV5-1 to TRBJ1-4, with 8 positions matching TRBD1. CDR3 length equals 13 residues. Unmatched junction bases numbered 3, after V lost 3 bases and J lost 8 bases. Germline V gene lookup returns CDR1 SGHRS and CDR2 YFSETQ. This CDR3 reads CASSYRGGEKLFF. The CDR3, as DNA: TGCGCCAGCAGCTACAGGGGGGGCGAAAAACTGTTTTTT.

The V gene is TRBV7-8, the J gene TRBJ1-1; D is possibly TRBD1 (6 bases). Per the germline V gene, CDR1 is SGHVS and CDR2 is FQNEAQ. The CDR3 loop spans 14 amino acids. Trimming took off 5 bases at V and 0 bases at J, with 10 bases between the two ends. In nucleotides, the CDR3 is TGTGCCAGCAGCGTGGGACATCTGAACACTGAAGCTTTCTTT. Translating it yields CASSVGHLNTEAFF.

The chain is built from TRBV7-7 and TRBJ1-5; D not resolved. The CDR3 is 13 residues long. Germline V lookup: CDR1 SSHAT, CDR2 FNYEAQ (reference sequence). The ends were cut back, 5 bases at V and 6 bases at J, with 11 bases in the middle. This CDR3 reads CASSLRRGQPQHF. CDR3 coding DNA: TGTGCCAGCAGCCTACGCCGGGGTCAGCCCCAGCATTTT.

J is TRBJ2-3 and V is TRBV9, with D possibly matching TRBD2 (6 bases). Trimming pared 3 bases from V and 2 bases from J, leaving 16 bases between. CDR1 is SGDLS, CDR2 YYNGEE, per germline. This CDR3 has 16 residues. The CDR3 loop is CASSGKGGISTDTQYF. The CDR3 DNA reads as TGTGCCAGCAGCGGAAAGGGCGGGATTTCCACAGATACGCAGTATTTT.

This chain links TRBV19 with TRBJ2-1; 12 nucleotides line up with TRBD2. Germline V gives CDR1 LNHDA, CDR2 SQIVND (reference sequence). The J segment lost 4 bases and the V segment lost 4 bases, leaving 2 bases of the junction unmatched. This CDR3 is built from 15 residues. In nucleotides, the CDR3 is TGTGCCAGTAGTACCGGACTAGCGGGGTACAATGAGCAGTTCTTC. It codes for CASSTGLAGYNEQFF.

This clone was seen a single time. The rearrangement joins TRBV4-2 to TRBJ2-5, with D perhaps matching TRBD1 (6 bases). This CDR3 is built from 15 residues. The germline CDR1 and CDR2 sequences are LGHNA and YNFKEQ. The V and J ends lost 0 bases and 2 bases respectively, with 10 bases between them. The CDR3 DNA follows: TGTGCCAGCAGCCAAGATAGACAGGCACAAGAGACCCAGTACTTC. Residues: CASSQDRQAQETQYF.

This clone showed up just once. The V and J genes are TRBV9 and TRBJ1-2; 7 bases map to TRBD1. The CDR3 sequence is 17 residues long. Germline V gene lookup returns CDR1 SGDLS and CDR2 YYNGEE. V was pared by 0 bases and J by 5 bases, with 13 bases of the junction left unmatched. The CDR3 sequence is CASSVDPHGQDAYGYTF. The CDR3 DNA reads as TGTGCCAGCAGCGTAGACCCCCATGGACAGGACGCATATGGCTACACCTTC.

The V gene is TRBV5-1, the J gene TRBJ2-7, with TRBD1 identical over 12 bases. The CDR3 is 15 amino acids. CDR1 is SGHRS and CDR2 is YFSETQ in the germline V gene. V dropped 4 bases and J dropped 5; count of bases not matched to a gene: 7. CDR3 protein: CASSQLGTGGDEQYF. In DNA form, the CDR3 reads TGCGCCAGCAGCCAACTAGGGACAGGGGGCGACGAGCAGTACTTC.

The V and J genes are TRBV4-3 and TRBJ1-2, with D possibly matching TRBD1 (6 bases). Per germline, CDR1 LGHNA and CDR2 YSLEER. This CDR3 is built from 16 residues. The ends were cut back, 0 bases at V and 0 bases at J, with 11 bases in the middle. The CDR3 DNA reads TGCGCCAGCAGCCAAGATCAGGGGCCGCCTAACTATGGCTACACCTTC. Translation: CASSQDQGPPNYGYTF.

This clone was found a few times. The chain combines TRBV4-1 with TRBJ1-3; no reliable D call. V shed 0 bases and J shed 6 bases, with 15 bases lying between them. CDR1 and CDR2 from the germline V gene are MGHRA and YSYEKL. The CDR3 sequence is 16 residues long. CDR3 DNA: TGCGCCAGCAGCCAAGAAACAGCGGTCCCGGAAAACACCATATATTTT. Translation: CASSQETAVPENTIYF.

This clone has more than one count but fewer than ten. V and J are TRBV2 and TRBJ2-7, with D perhaps TRBD1 (6 bases). The V end was cut by 4 bases, the J end by 1 base, with 11 bases between. This CDR3 region has 14 residues. The germline V gene encodes CDR1 SNHLY and CDR2 FYNNEI. DNA of the CDR3: TGTGCCAGCAGTGGGTCGACAGGTTCCTACGAGCAGTACTTC. Translating it yields CASSGSTGSYEQYF.

In this sample, this clone turned up a few times. This chain links TRBV9 with TRBJ1-1; TRBD1 is a possible D gene (5 bases). In germline, CDR1 is SGDLS, CDR2 YYNGEE. V shed 0 bases and J shed 4 bases, with 19 bases lying between them. The length of the CDR3 is 17 residues. CDR3 region: CASSVEASGGAATEAFF. The CDR3 DNA reads as TGTGCCAGCAGCGTAGAGGCGAGTGGAGGGGCGGCCACTGAAGCTTTCTTT.

This sequence joins TRBV25-1 and TRBJ2-2; the D gene is possibly TRBD2 (6 bases). The CDR3 extends over 15 amino acids. V gave up 6 bases and J gave up 0 bases, with 11 bases separating them. Germline CDR1 and CDR2: MGHDK and SYGVNS. CDR3 in DNA: TGTGCCAGCAGGACGGCGGGATCGAACACCGGGGAGCTGTTTTTT. This sequence encodes CASRTAGSNTGELFF.